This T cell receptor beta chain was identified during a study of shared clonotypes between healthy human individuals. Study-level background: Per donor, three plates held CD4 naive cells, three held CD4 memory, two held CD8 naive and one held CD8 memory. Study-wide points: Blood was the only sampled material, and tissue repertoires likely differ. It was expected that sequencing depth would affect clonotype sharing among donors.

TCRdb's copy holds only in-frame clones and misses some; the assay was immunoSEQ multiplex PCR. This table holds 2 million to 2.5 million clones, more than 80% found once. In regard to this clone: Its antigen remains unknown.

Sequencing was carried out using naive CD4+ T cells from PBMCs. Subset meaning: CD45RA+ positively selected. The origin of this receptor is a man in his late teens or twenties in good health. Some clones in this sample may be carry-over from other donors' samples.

The CDR3, as DNA: TGTGCCAGCAGCTCTTGGACAGGTGGGGAAGATACGCAGTATTTT. Encoded protein: CASSSWTGGEDTQYF. V gene TRBV7-3 combines with J gene TRBJ2-3; 7 bases are a match to TRBD1. V lost 4 bases, J lost 5 bases, and 9 bases stayed unmatched. From germline, CDR1 is SGHTA and CDR2 FQGTGA. The CDR3 runs to 15 residues.